The 21 T cell receptor beta chains given below trace back to one sample, sequenced in a study of T cell clonality in common variable immunodeficiency. Assay: immunoSEQ multiplex PCR; the TCRdb copy retains only in-frame clones and omits some. The sample yields around 45,000 clones, without any singletons. The material sequenced was peripheral blood mononuclear cells. The receptors were sampled from a person aged 18 to 75 in good health.

This clone was recorded many times. CDR3 sequence reads: CASSLGRSGGAEAFF. The covered CDR3 bases are TGTGCCAGCAGCTTGGGCCGTTCGGGGGGAGCTGAA. The gene calls are TRBV5-6 and TRBJ1-1; TRBD1 is a possible D gene (5 bases). The read ends 3 residues before the CDR3 terminus; that terminus is restored from the germline J gene. The V gene lost 0 bases and the J gene lost 6 bases, with 15 bases spanning the gap. From germline, CDR1 is SGHDT and CDR2 YYEEEE. CDR3 length: 15 residues.

At least ten counts were recorded for this clone. The read gets to within 3 residues of the CDR3 end, and the germline J gene fills in the rest. The rearrangement joins TRBV19 to TRBJ1-1, with D perhaps matching TRBD1 (6 bases). Deletions cut 3 bases from V and 3 bases from J, with 8 bases between. CDR3 size: 13 residues. The germline gives CDR1 LNHDA, CDR2 SQIVND (reference sequence). The CDR3 bases that were read are TGTGCCAGTAGTATGAAGGGGGACACTGAA. Protein product: CASSMKGDTE. The entire CDR3 is CASSMKGDTEAFF.

This clone was seen at least ten times. The read falls 3 residues short of the CDR3 end, and the missing part is taken from the germline J gene. The V and J genes are TRBV10-1 and TRBJ2-5; D possibly corresponds to TRBD1 (5 bases). CDR1 is WNHNN and CDR2 is SYGVQD in the germline V gene (reference sequence). The length of the CDR3 is 13 residues. V was cut by 2 bases and J by 5 bases, with 9 bases left in between. CDR3 bases read: TGCGCCAGCAGTGAGGGGGCGCGGGAGACC. It is translated as CASSEGARET. The CDR3 in its entirety is CASSEGARETQYF.

This clone occurred many times. With the read ending 3 residues before the CDR3 end, the germline J gene is used to fill in that end. The V and J genes are TRBV19 and TRBJ1-2; 7 bases fit TRBD1. Germline CDR1 is LNHDA and CDR2 is SQIVND (reference sequence). V was pared by 4 bases and J by 4 bases, with 12 bases of the junction left unmatched. The CDR3 contains 16 residues. CDR3 sequence reads: CASSTLRDSFLYGYTF. Partial CDR3 DNA: TGTGCCAGTAGTACCCTCCGGGACAGTTTTCTCTATGGC.

This clone showed up many times. The read ends 3 residues early relative to the CDR3; the germline J gene fills the gap. The V and J genes are TRBV12-3 or TRBV12-4 and TRBJ2-2, with 7 bases matching TRBD2. With V trimmed by 3 bases and J by 4 bases, 5 bases remained unmatched. The CDR3 is 15 amino acids. The CDR3 sequence is CASSLVGGGTGELFF. The part of the CDR3 DNA that was read is TGTGCCAGCAGTTTGGTGGGCGGGGGCACCGGGGAG.

This clone showed up many times. The CDR3 goes on 3 residues after the read ends, and that part is filled in from the germline J gene. The chain links TRBV30 to TRBJ1-3, with D unclear. Trimming removed 2 bases at V and 0 bases at J, with 8 bases between. Germline CDR1 reads GTSNPN; CDR2 reads SVGIG (reference sequence). The CDR3 sequence is 14 residues long. The sequenced part of the CDR3 DNA is TGTGCCTGGAGTTTGGAGCGCTCTGGAAACACC. Its translation is CAWSLERSGNT. In full, the CDR3 is CAWSLERSGNTIYF.

This clone was found many times. The sequenced fragment ends 3 residues before the CDR3 boundary, so the rest is inferred from the germline J gene. The chain links TRBV2 to TRBJ2-1, with 7 nucleotides matching TRBD2. Germline V gives CDR1 SNHLY, CDR2 FYNNEI. V gave up 5 bases and J gave up 4 bases; unmatched junction bases: 8. This CDR3 spans 15 amino acids. The CDR3 loop reads CASSLTSWDYNEQFF. The CDR3 bases that were read are TGTGCCAGCAGTCTGACTAGCTGGGATTACAATGAG.

This clone was found many times. The read terminates 3 residues ahead of where the CDR3 ends, so the germline J gene completes it. The chain links TRBV7-9 to TRBJ1-1; D gene uncertain. The CDR3 runs 12 residues. V lost 5 bases and J 3 bases, leaving 7 bases between the germline ends. Germline assignment: CDR1 SEHNR and CDR2 FQNEAQ (reference sequence). CDR3 in amino acids: CASSRVDTEAFF. CDR3 DNA (partial): TGTGCCAGCAGCCGGGTTGACACTGAA.

This clone was counted many times. The read ends 3 residues shy of where the CDR3 ends; the end is completed using the germline J gene. This chain uses TRBV7-3 with TRBJ1-1; 9 bases fit TRBD1. The V gene's germline CDR1 is SGHTA and CDR2 FQGTGA. The junction had 9 bases not matched to a gene; V was cut back by 5 bases and J by 5 bases. CDR3 size: 15 residues. The CDR3 is CASSGWDREETEAFF. The CDR3 DNA, read in part, is TGTGCCAGCAGCGGGTGGGACAGGGAGGAAACTGAA. Full variable domain (missing parts from reference TRBV7-3 and TRBJ1-1): GAGVSQTPSNKVTEKGKYVELRCDPISGHTALYWYRQSLGQGPEFLIYFQGTGAADDSGLPNDRFFAVRPEGSVSTLKIQRTERGDSAVYLCASSGWDREETEAFFGQGTRLTVV.

Many counts were recorded for this clone. The read ends 3 residues early relative to the CDR3; the germline J gene fills the gap. The chain is built from TRBV29-1 and TRBJ2-6, with a tentative D call TRBD1 (5 bases). The CDR3 totals 16 residues. Germline CDR1 reads SQVTM; CDR2 reads ANQGSEA. Between the trimmed V and J ends, which lost 0 bases and 0 bases, there was a span of 9 bases. The covered CDR3 bases are TGCAGCGTTGAAGATCCAGGGAACTCTGGGGCCAACGTC. It translates to CSVEDPGNSGANV. The full-length CDR3 reads as CSVEDPGNSGANVLTF.

This clone came up many times. Read data end 3 residues before the CDR3 end; the end is taken from the germline J gene. The chain carries TRBV2 and TRBJ1-1; 7 positions match TRBD1. The CDR3 length is 15 residues. CDR1 and CDR2 from the germline V gene are SNHLY and FYNNEI. V trimming: 7 bases; J trimming: 0 bases; junction bases outside the gene matches: 8. The DNA read from the CDR3 is TGTGCCAGCAATCTCGGGGGACAGTTGAACACTGAA. Translation gives CASNLGGQLNTE. In full, the CDR3 is CASNLGGQLNTEAFF.

This clone appeared many times. From the germline J gene comes the end of the CDR3, since the read stops 3 residues before it. This chain connects TRBV4-2 to TRBJ1-3, with 8 nucleotides matching TRBD1. Germline-derived CDR1 and CDR2 are LGHNA and YNFKEQ. This CDR3 comprises 17 residues. After removal of 0 bases from V and 4 bases from J, the junction contained 8 bases not matched to a gene. The CDR3 bases that were read are TGTGCCAGCAGCCAAGAAATCAACTGGACAGGGGGAAACACC. It translates to CASSQEINWTGGNT. The whole CDR3 reads CASSQEINWTGGNTIYF.

This clone was seen ten or more times. Partial CDR3 DNA: TGCAGTGCTCCGACATTCCGGGGCACTGAA. Protein product: CSAPTFRGTE. The full CDR3 reads CSAPTFRGTEAFF. The rearrangement links TRBV20-1 to TRBJ1-1, with D uncertain. The read stops 3 residues short of the end of the CDR3; the missing end is completed from the germline J gene. V was trimmed by 5 bases and J by 4 bases, leaving 14 bases between them. The CDR3 sequence is 13 residues long. Germline CDR1 reads DFQATT; CDR2 reads SNEGSKA (reference sequence).

This clone was counted many times. The CDR3 end is not reached by the read, which stops 3 residues before it; the germline J gene fills it in. The gene calls are TRBV20-1 and TRBJ2-7, with 10 bases matching TRBD2. The length of the CDR3 is 18 residues. CDR1 and CDR2 from the germline V gene are DFQATT and SNEGSKA (reference sequence). The ends lost 5 bases at V and 0 bases at J; junction bases unmatched: 16. The CDR3 loop reads CSAQSPSYRTSGSYEQYF. The part of the CDR3 DNA that was read is TGCAGTGCTCAGAGTCCTAGTTACAGGACTAGCGGCTCCTACGAG.

As concerns this clone: Read data end 3 residues before the CDR3 end; the end is taken from the germline J gene. The same CDR3 arises from other DNA sequences in this sample as well. The chain uses TRBV5-1 and TRBJ2-3, with 7 bases matching TRBD2. V lost 0 bases, J lost 5 bases, and 6 bases stayed unmatched. The CDR3 has 15 amino acids. Germline loops: CDR1 SGHRS, CDR2 YFSETQ. The DNA read from the CDR3 is TGCGCCAGCAGCTTGGGCGGCGGGAGTAGAGATACG. This codes for CASSLGGGSRDT. The full-length CDR3 reads as CASSLGGGSRDTQYF.

This clone came up many times. The sequenced CDR3 bases are TGTGCCTGGAGGCCTCCGGGGGGTTTTTCCGAG. Protein sequence: CAWRPPGGFSE. The whole CDR3 is CAWRPPGGFSEQYF. V and J are TRBV30 and TRBJ2-7; the match to TRBD2 covers 7 bases. The read terminates 3 residues before the CDR3 end, so the remaining end is supplied by the germline J gene. CDR1 is GTSNPN, CDR2 SVGIG, per germline (reference sequence). J lost 6 bases, V lost 3 bases, and 11 bases had no gene match. This CDR3 contains 14 residues.

This clone was picked up many times. The read falls 3 residues short of the CDR3 end, and the missing part is taken from the germline J gene. This chain connects TRBV7-2 to TRBJ1-2, with D perhaps matching TRBD1 (6 bases). CDR1 and CDR2 from the germline V gene are SGHTA and FQGNSA. This CDR3 contains 15 residues. V shed 1 base and J shed 4 bases, with 13 bases lying between them. Partial CDR3 DNA: TGTGCCAGCAGCTTAGTGACCCTGGACAGCTATGGC. This translates into CASSLVTLDSYG. The whole CDR3 is CASSLVTLDSYGYTF.

Only a few counts were recorded for this clone. The read stops 3 residues short of the end of the CDR3; the missing end is completed from the germline J gene. This chain uses TRBV11-2 with TRBJ2-3, with unresolved D. The CDR3 runs to 15 residues. Trimming pared 5 bases from V and 4 bases from J, leaving 16 bases between. Germline V CDR1 and CDR2: SGHAT, FQNNGV. Partial CDR3 DNA: TGTGCCAGCAGCGATCTTCCCGTGGCATCAGATACG. It specifies CASSDLPVASDT. The CDR3, in full, reads CASSDLPVASDTQYF.

This clone appeared many times. The read finishes 3 residues shy of the CDR3 end, and the germline J gene is used to complete it. The chain is built from TRBV6-2 or TRBV6-3 and TRBJ2-1, with 10 bases aligning to TRBD2. This CDR3 contains 17 residues. CDR1 and CDR2 (germline): MNHEY, SVGEGT. The ends lost 3 bases at V and 0 bases at J; junction bases unmatched: 5. This CDR3 is CASSYYLAGDSYNEQFF. Partial CDR3 DNA: TGTGCCAGCAGTTATTATCTAGCGGGAGACTCCTACAATGAG.

This clone was counted a few times. With the read ending 3 residues before the CDR3 end, the germline J gene is used to fill in that end. The chain carries TRBV10-2 and TRBJ2-2; D gene unclear. Trimming pared 2 bases from V and 0 bases from J, leaving 7 bases between. Germline CDR1 is WSHSY and CDR2 is SAAADI. The length of the CDR3 is 15 residues. CDR3 DNA, as far as it was read: TGCGCCAGCAGTGAGCGCAGGACGAACACCGGGGAG. Protein product: CASSERRTNTGE. The complete CDR3 sequence is CASSERRTNTGELFF.

This clone was counted ten times or more. The read ends 3 residues early relative to the CDR3; the germline J gene fills the gap. The chain uses TRBV20-1 and TRBJ2-7; TRBD2 aligns across 14 bases. Trimming at V came to 0 bases and at J to 0 bases, leaving 7 bases not matched to a gene. CDR3 length: 18 amino acids. Germline assignment: CDR1 DFQATT and CDR2 SNEGSKA (reference sequence). The CDR3 DNA, read in part, is TGCAGTGCTAGAGATACGGGCGGACTAGCGGGGGGCTCCTACGAG. Translation gives CSARDTGGLAGGSYE. The entire CDR3 is CSARDTGGLAGGSYEQYF.